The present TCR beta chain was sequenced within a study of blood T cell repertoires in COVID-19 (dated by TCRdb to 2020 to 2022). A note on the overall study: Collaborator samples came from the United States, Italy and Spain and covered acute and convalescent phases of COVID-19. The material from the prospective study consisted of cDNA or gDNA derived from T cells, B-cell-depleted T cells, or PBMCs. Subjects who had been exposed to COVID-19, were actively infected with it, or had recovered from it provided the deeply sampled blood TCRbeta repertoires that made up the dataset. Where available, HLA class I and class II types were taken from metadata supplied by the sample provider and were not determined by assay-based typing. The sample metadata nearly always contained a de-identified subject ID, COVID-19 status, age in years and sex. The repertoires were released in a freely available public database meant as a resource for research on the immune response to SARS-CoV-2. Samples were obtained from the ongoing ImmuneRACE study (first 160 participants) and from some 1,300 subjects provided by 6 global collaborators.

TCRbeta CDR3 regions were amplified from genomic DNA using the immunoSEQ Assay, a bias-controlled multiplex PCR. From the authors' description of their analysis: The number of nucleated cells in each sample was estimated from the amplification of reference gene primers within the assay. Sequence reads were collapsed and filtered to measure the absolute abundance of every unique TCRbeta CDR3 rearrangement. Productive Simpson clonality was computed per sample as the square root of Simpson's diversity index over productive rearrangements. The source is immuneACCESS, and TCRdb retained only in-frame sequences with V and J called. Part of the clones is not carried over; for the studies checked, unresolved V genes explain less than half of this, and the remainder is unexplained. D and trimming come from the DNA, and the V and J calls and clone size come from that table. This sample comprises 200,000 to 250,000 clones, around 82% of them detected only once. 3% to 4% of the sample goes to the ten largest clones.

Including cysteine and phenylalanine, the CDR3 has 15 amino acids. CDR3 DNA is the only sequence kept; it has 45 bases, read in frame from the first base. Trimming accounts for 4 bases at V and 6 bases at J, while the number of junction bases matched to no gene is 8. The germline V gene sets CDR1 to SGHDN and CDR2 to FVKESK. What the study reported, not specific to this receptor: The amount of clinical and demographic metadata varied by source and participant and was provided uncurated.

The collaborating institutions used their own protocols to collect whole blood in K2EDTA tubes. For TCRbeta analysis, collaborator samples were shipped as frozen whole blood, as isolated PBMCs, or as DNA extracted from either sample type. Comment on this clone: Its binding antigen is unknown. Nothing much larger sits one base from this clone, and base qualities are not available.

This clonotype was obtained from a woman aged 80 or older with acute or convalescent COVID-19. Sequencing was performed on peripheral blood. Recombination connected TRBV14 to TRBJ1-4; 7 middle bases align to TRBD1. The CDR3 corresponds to CASSPLGRGDEKLFF. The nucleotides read TGTGCCAGCAGCCCACTAGGCAGGGGGGATGAAAAACTGTTTTTT.